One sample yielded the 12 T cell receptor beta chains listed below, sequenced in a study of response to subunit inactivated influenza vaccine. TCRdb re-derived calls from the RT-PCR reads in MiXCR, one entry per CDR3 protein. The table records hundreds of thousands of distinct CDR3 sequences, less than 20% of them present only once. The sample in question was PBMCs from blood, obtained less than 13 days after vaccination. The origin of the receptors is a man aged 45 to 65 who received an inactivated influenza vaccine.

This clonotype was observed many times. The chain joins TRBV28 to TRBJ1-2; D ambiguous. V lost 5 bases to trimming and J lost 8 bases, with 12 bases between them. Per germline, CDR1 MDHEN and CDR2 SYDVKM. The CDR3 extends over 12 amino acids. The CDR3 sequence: CASSIPPGGYTF. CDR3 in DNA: TGTGCCAGCAGTATCCCACCGGGGGGCTACACCTTC.

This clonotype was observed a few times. The CDR3 bases are TGTGCCTGGACCCGGGGGAGGTACTTGTACAATGAGCAGTTCTTC. Its translation is CAWTRGRYLYNEQFF. The chain couples TRBV30 to TRBJ2-1; a weak D match, TRBD2 (6 bases). Trimming shortened V by 4 bases and J by 4 bases, and 17 bases separated the two germline ends. The CDR3 consists of 15 residues. Germline V gene data show CDR1 as GTSNPN and CDR2 as SVGIG (reference sequence). Using reference TRBV30 and TRBJ2-1 for the parts outside the CDR3, the full variable domain is SQTIHQWPATLVQPVGSPLSLECTVEGTSNPNLYWYRQAAGRGLQLLFYSVGIGQISSEVPQNLSASRPQDRQFILSSKKLLLSDSGFYLCAWTRGRYLYNEQFFGPGTRLTVL.

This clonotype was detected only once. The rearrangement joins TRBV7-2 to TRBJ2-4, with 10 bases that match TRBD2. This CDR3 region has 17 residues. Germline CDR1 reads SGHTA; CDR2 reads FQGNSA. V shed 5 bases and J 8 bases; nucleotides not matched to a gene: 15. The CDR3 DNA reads TGTGCCAGCAGCCCCGGACTAGCGGCCTCGGGAAACTACATTCAGTACTTC. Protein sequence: CASSPGLAASGNYIQYF.

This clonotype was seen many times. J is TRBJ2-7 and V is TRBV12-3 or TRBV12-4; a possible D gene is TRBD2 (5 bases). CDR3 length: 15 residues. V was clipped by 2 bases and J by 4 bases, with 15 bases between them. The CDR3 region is CASSLKLAALYEQYF. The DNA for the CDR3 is TGTGCCAGCAGTTTAAAGCTAGCAGCCCTTTACGAGCAGTACTTC.

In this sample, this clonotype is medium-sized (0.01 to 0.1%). The CDR3, as DNA: TGTGCCAGCAGCCCCAGACAGGGTACCGACGAGCAGTACTTC. Translating gives CASSPRQGTDEQYF. This sequence joins TRBV3-1 and TRBJ2-7, with 7 bases matching TRBD1. This CDR3 spans 14 amino acids. V dropped 4 bases and J dropped 5; count of bases not matched to a gene: 8. CDR1 LGHDT and CDR2 YNNKEL come from the germline V gene (reference sequence).

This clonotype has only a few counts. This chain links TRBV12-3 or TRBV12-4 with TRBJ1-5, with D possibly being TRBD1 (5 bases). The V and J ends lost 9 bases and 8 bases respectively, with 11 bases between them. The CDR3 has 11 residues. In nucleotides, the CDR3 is TGTGCCAGTGGGGCTATGGAGCCCCAGCATTTT. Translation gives CASGAMEPQHF.

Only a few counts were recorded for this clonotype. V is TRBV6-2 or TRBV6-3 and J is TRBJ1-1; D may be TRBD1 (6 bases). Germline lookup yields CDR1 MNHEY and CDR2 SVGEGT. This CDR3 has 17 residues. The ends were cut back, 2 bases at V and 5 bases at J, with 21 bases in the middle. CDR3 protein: CASSYDYGRGGLTEAFF. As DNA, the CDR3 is TGTGCCAGCAGTTACGATTACGGTCGAGGGGGATTGACTGAAGCTTTCTTT.

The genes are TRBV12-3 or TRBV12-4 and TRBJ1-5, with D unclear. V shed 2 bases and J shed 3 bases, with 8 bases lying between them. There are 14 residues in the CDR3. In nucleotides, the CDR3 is TGTGCCAGCAGTTTATGGGGTACCAATCAGCCCCAGCATTTT. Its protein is CASSLWGTNQPQHF.

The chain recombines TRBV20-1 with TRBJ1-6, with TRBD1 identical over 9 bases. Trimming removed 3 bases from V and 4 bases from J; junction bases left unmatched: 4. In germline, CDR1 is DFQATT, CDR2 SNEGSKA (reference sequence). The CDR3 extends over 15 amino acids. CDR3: CSARGQGDYNSPLHF. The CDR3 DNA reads TGCAGTGCTAGGGGACAGGGAGATTATAATTCACCCCTCCACTTT.

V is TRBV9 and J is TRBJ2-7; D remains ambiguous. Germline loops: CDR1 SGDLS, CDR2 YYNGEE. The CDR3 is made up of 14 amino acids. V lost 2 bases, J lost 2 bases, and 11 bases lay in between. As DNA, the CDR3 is TGTGCCAGCAGCGTGACCGATATTGCCTACGAGCAGTACTTC. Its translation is CASSVTDIAYEQYF.

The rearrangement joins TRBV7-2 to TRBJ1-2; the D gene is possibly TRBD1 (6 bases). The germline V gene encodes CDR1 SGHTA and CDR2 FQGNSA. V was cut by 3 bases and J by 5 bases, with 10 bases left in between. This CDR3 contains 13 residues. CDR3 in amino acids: CASSFYQGYGYTF. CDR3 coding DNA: TGTGCCAGCAGCTTTTATCAGGGGTATGGCTACACCTTC.

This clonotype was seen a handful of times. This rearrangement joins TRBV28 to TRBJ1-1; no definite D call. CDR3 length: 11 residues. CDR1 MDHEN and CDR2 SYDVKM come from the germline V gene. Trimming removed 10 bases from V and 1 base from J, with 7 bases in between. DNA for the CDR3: TGTGCCACTATTTCGAACACTGAAGCTTTCTTT. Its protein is CATISNTEAFF.